This entry concerns a single T cell receptor beta chain. This clonotype appeared a few times. It lacks a known antigen. One base away there is no much larger clone; base qualities are not given. This was a case-control study nested in a cohort of healthcare workers in London, UK, who had nasopharyngeal swab PCR tests and blood samples taken every week. Healthcare workers were enrolled in the week of the UK lockdown, from 23 to 31 March 2020, and were followed every week for up to roughly 15 weeks. From a lookup of the germline V gene (reference sequence), CDR1 and CDR2 are MNHNY and SVGAGI. V has 0 bases trimmed and J has 4 bases trimmed; junction bases matching no gene number 8. CDR3 length: 16 amino acids, cysteine to phenylalanine. Just CDR3 DNA is preserved here, 48 bases in frame from base 1. This sample was taken from a study of early T cells in non-severe SARS-CoV-2 infection (dated by TCRdb to the early 2020s). For context, the study as a whole: TCR sequencing used bulk RNA from unsorted whole blood, so alpha and beta chains could not be paired. Paper-wide results and their limitations: VDJdb matching was skewed toward anti-spike CD8 responses and likely underestimated virus-specific expansions, missing private and CD4 specificities.

Library preparation employed 5' RACE. The sequencer listed for this sample is NextSeq 500. Unique molecular identifiers were attached to individual cDNA molecules in the TCR library protocol so that sequencing error and PCR bias could be corrected. Sequencing covered both TCR alpha and beta chains, and within each sample the abundances of alpha and beta sequences were tightly co-correlated. The published analysis was carried out like this. Decombinator V4 was used to annotate the V gene, J gene and CDR3 of the TCR sequences. TCRs were defined as expanded if a significant change between any two time points was detected under a Poisson model with p below 0.0001. Abundances of TCRs were expressed as counts per million after normalisation to the total number of TCRs sequenced in each sample. TRAV1-2 paired with TRAJ12, TRAJ20 or TRAJ33 defined MAIT TCRs, while TRAV10 paired with TRAJ18 defined iNKT TCRs. A search of VDJdb, accessed on 1 November 2021, was run for TCRs annotated to CMV, EBV and SARS-CoV-2, with TCRs annotated for multiple antigens excluded. TCRdb took the public reads, trimmed them with fastp at Q25, ran MiXCR for clone calling and kept in-frame beta chains. Each entry is one CDR3 protein sequence, shown with its most common DNA and genes. Here the V and J calls rest on TCRdb's processing, not on the authors' analysis. The sample table contains approximately 56,000 distinct CDR3 sequences; only one count was recorded for roughly 15% of them. The ten largest clones represent roughly 4% of the sample.

The sequence derives from an adult who was a healthcare worker with PCR-confirmed SARS-CoV-2 infection or an uninfected control (not recorded which). The rearrangement combines TRBV6-6 with TRBJ2-7; 8 central nucleotides agree with TRBD2. Sequences were derived from whole blood, sampled at baseline. CDR3 sequence: CASSYSSGGRQYEQYF. In nucleotides, the sequence is TGTGCCAGCAGTTACTCGTCGGGCGGGAGGCAGTACGAGCAGTACTTC.